This TCR beta chain was sequenced during a study of read filtering for tumor transcriptome and immune sequencing. The CDR3 is made up of 15 amino acids. Germline CDR1 is MNHEY and CDR2 is SMNVEV (reference sequence). Trimming stripped 2 bases from V and 6 bases from J, with 14 bases between. This clonotype was recorded at least ten times. From approximately 400 ng of RNA, a library with molecular barcoded alpha/delta and beta/gamma adaptors was made. TCRdb redid the calling of the reads with MiXCR, one entry per CDR3 protein. The table shows 100,000 to 150,000 distinct CDR3 sequences, with about 13% occurring only once.

The chain links TRBV27 to TRBJ2-1; D is perhaps TRBD2 (6 bases). This receptor was identified in a donor at least 40 years old with multiple myeloma. The source material was a population of CD138-negative cells sorted from bone marrow. CDR3 protein: CASSLRGYRTNEQFF. DNA for the CDR3: TGTGCCAGCAGTTTACGGGGGTATCGTACCAATGAGCAGTTCTTC.